The clone carrying this TCR beta chain was seen only a few times. Per germline, CDR1 SGDLS and CDR2 YYNGEE. V was pared by 3 bases and J by 2 bases, with 5 bases of the junction left unmatched. CDR3 length: 15 residues. These data originate in a study of blood T cell repertoires in COVID-19. Authors' data handling: Reference gene primer amplification yielded estimated nucleated cell counts. Using immunoSEQ multiplex PCR, the repertoire was profiled, and TCRdb retains in-frame clones only, with some absent. V and J calls plus clone size are reproduced from that table; the DNA served to infer D and trimming. This sample carries fewer than 75,000 clones, 87% of them seen once, and the ten largest clones take 7% to 10%.

The sequence was collected from a man in his forties or fifties with active COVID-19. V and J are TRBV9 and TRBJ1-5, with TRBD1 matching 7 bases. What was sequenced was peripheral blood. Here the CDR3 DNA reads TGTGCCAGCAGCGCACAGGGGTGGGGCAATCAGCCCCAGCATTTT. Its protein is CASSAQGWGNQPQHF.